Below, 26 T cell receptor beta chains from the same sample are listed, as sequenced in a study of blood T cell repertoires in COVID-19. The repertoire was sequenced with immunoSEQ multiplex PCR; TCRdb's copy has only in-frame clones and lacks some. Of some 76,000 clones in the sample, about nine tenths were seen once. The sequenced sample consisted of peripheral blood. Source of these receptors: a woman aged 18-30 years with acute or convalescent COVID-19.

This chain links TRBV7-9 with TRBJ2-7; possible D gene TRBD2, 6 bases. The germline CDR1 and CDR2 sequences are SEHNR and FQNEAQ (reference sequence). Trimming pared 3 bases from V and 0 bases from J, leaving 9 bases between. This CDR3 has 14 residues. CDR3 in amino acids: CASSFGGNSYEQYF. In DNA form, the CDR3 reads TGTGCCAGCAGCTTTGGGGGGAACTCCTACGAGCAGTACTTC.

The V and J genes are TRBV3-1 (or the pseudogene TRBV3-2) and TRBJ1-4, with D hard to call. The CDR3 extends over 15 amino acids. The V and J ends lost 1 base and 0 bases respectively, with 6 bases between them. CDR1 is LGHDT and CDR2 is YNNKEL in the germline V gene (reference sequence). CDR3 loop: CASSQGVTTNEKLFF. The CDR3 DNA is TGTGCCAGCAGCCAAGGAGTTACAACTAATGAAAAACTGTTTTTT.

The V gene is TRBV6-6, the J gene TRBJ2-2; 9 positions agree with TRBD2. Unmatched junction bases numbered 8, after V lost 6 bases and J lost 6 bases. Looked up from germline, CDR1 is MNHNY and CDR2 is SVGAGI (reference sequence). CDR3 length: 15 amino acids. The CDR3 loop reads CASRAIAGDAGELFF. CDR3 DNA: TGTGCCAGCAGGGCCATAGCGGGAGACGCCGGGGAGCTGTTTTTT.

The chain couples TRBV28 to TRBJ1-5, with a possible D match to TRBD1 (6 bases). CDR3 length: 15 amino acids. From germline, CDR1 is MDHEN and CDR2 SYDVKM. V gave up 5 bases and J gave up 5 bases, with 16 bases separating them. In nucleotides, the CDR3 is TGTGCCAGCAGTCCGGACAGTGCCCCCCATCAGCCCCAGCATTTT. It translates to CASSPDSAPHQPQHF.

The genes are TRBV6-1 and TRBJ1-2; weak D call: TRBD1 (6 bases). Per the germline V gene, CDR1 is MNHNS and CDR2 is SASEGT. Deletions cut 0 bases from V and 4 bases from J, with 9 bases between. This CDR3 has 14 amino acids. CDR3 residues: CASSEAQGGYGYTF. DNA for the CDR3: TGTGCCAGCAGTGAAGCGCAAGGGGGCTATGGCTACACCTTC.

The chain links TRBV7-9 to TRBJ1-6; TRBD1 matches 8 bases. The CDR3 loop spans 14 amino acids. CDR1 SEHNR and CDR2 FQNEAQ come from the germline V gene (reference sequence). V lost 6 bases and J lost 7; bases outside the gene matches: 5. Here the CDR3 DNA reads TGTGCCAGCAGGGTGGACAGGGTCAATTCACCCCTCCACTTT. Translation: CASRVDRVNSPLHF.

V usage is TRBV7-9 and J usage is TRBJ2-2, with a weak D call TRBD1 (6 bases). The V end was cut by 4 bases, the J end by 3 bases, with 18 bases between. Germline-derived CDR1 and CDR2 are SEHNR and FQNEAQ (reference sequence). The CDR3 contains 17 residues. Here the CDR3 DNA reads TGTGCCAGCAGCTCCCACTTCCGGGACAAAGACACCGGGGAGCTGTTTTTT. It is translated as CASSSHFRDKDTGELFF.

V usage is TRBV20-1 and J usage is TRBJ1-4; 9 bases are shared with TRBD1. The V gene's germline CDR1 is DFQATT and CDR2 SNEGSKA (reference sequence). The CDR3 covers 11 residues. CDR3 DNA sequence: TGCGCAGGACAGGGGAGTGAAAAACTGTTTTTT. Translating gives CAGQGSEKLFF.

The gene calls are TRBV3-1 (or the pseudogene TRBV3-2) and TRBJ2-1; D perhaps matches TRBD2 (7 bases). Germline loops: CDR1 LGHDT, CDR2 YNNKEL (reference sequence). CDR3 size: 16 residues. Between the trimmed V and J ends, which lost 2 bases and 6 bases, there was a span of 17 bases. Written as DNA, the CDR3 is TGTGCCAGCAGCCAATTCCTGGGGAGGGGGTTCAATGAGCAGTTCTTC. Its protein product is CASSQFLGRGFNEQFF.

This sequence joins TRBV7-9 and TRBJ2-1, with D unresolved. Trimming pared 3 bases from V and 9 bases from J, leaving 15 bases between. CDR1 and CDR2 (germline): SEHNR, FQNEAQ (reference sequence). The CDR3 is 14 residues long. CDR3 DNA: TGTGCCAGCAGCTTCGTTTGGGCCGTGGGTGAGCAGTTCTTC. It translates to CASSFVWAVGEQFF.

The chain carries TRBV19 and TRBJ1-1; D ambiguous. The V gene lost 6 bases and the J gene lost 8 bases, with 16 bases spanning the gap. CDR1 is LNHDA and CDR2 is SQIVND in the germline V gene (reference sequence). The CDR3 is 13 residues long. CDR3 protein: CASRHGSTAEAFF. The CDR3 nucleotides are TGTGCCAGTAGGCACGGGTCTACCGCCGAAGCTTTCTTT.

The rearrangement links TRBV5-1 to TRBJ2-7; 9 nucleotides align to TRBD2. The CDR3 length is 15 residues. V dropped 1 base and J dropped 4; count of bases not matched to a gene: 6. Germline V gene sequence: CDR1 SGHRS, CDR2 YFSETQ. Here the CDR3 reads CASSLSAGGLYEQYF. The CDR3 DNA sequence: TGCGCCAGCAGCTTGTCAGCGGGAGGTCTTTACGAGCAGTACTTC.

This chain joins TRBV28 and TRBJ2-5, with 8 bases matching TRBD1. The CDR3 spans 15 residues. In germline, CDR1 is MDHEN, CDR2 SYDVKM. The ends lost 7 bases at V and 5 bases at J; junction bases unmatched: 12. CDR3 sequence: CASTPDRVEGETQYF. The CDR3 DNA reads TGTGCCAGCACCCCGGACAGGGTAGAAGGGGAGACCCAGTACTTC.

The chain couples TRBV28 to TRBJ1-6; D is uncertain. V lost 4 bases to trimming and J lost 7 bases, with 11 bases between them. The germline gives CDR1 MDHEN, CDR2 SYDVKM. The length of the CDR3 is 14 residues. CDR3 nucleotides: TGTGCCAGCAGTTCAACGACGGAGAATTCACCCCTCCACTTT. It is translated as CASSSTTENSPLHF.

The sample holds one count of this clone. V is TRBV5-1 and J is TRBJ1-3, with D maybe TRBD1 (6 bases). The CDR3 has 16 amino acids. Trimming removed 0 bases from V and 8 bases from J, with 18 bases in between. Germline CDR1 and CDR2: SGHRS and YFSETQ. The CDR3 DNA reads TGCGCCAGCAGCTTGGATGGGGGCAGGGGAATAGACACCATATATTTT. Encoded protein: CASSLDGGRGIDTIYF.

The V call is TRBV3-1 (or the pseudogene TRBV3-2), the J call TRBJ2-7, with D possibly TRBD2 on 6 matching bases. The CDR3 runs 15 residues. Per germline, CDR1 LGHDT and CDR2 YNNKEL (reference sequence). V was pared by 1 base and J by 0 bases, with 10 bases between. CDR3 in DNA: TGTGCCAGCAGCCAAGGCGGGGTCAGCTCCTACGAGCAGTACTTC. Protein sequence: CASSQGGVSSYEQYF.

The rearrangement joins TRBV6-5 to TRBJ1-1; TRBD1 aligns across 7 bases. The trim removed 7 bases at V and 5 bases at J, leaving 7 bases unmatched. The CDR3 sequence is 13 residues long. Looked up from germline, CDR1 is MNHEY and CDR2 is SVGAGI. CDR3 DNA sequence: TGTGCCAGCAACCCTCGGGACAGAACTGAAGCTTTCTTT. Encoded protein: CASNPRDRTEAFF.

The V call is TRBV27, the J call TRBJ2-7; tentatively, D is TRBD2 (6 bases). CDR3 length: 14 residues. The ends were cut back, 5 bases at V and 2 bases at J, with 13 bases in the middle. The V gene's germline CDR1 is MNHEY and CDR2 SMNVEV (reference sequence). CDR3 sequence: CASSPLAGPYEQYF. The CDR3 region has the DNA TGTGCCAGCAGTCCCCTGGCGGGGCCCTACGAGCAGTACTTC.

The V and J genes are TRBV7-8 and TRBJ1-4, with TRBD1 as a possible D gene (6 bases). V lost 5 bases to trimming and J lost 8 bases, with 18 bases between them. Germline V CDR1 and CDR2: SGHVS, FQNEAQ. There are 15 residues in the CDR3. The CDR3 loop reads CASSPVGGREEKLFF. The CDR3 DNA is TGTGCCAGCAGCCCAGTCGGGGGGCGGGAAGAAAAACTGTTTTTT.

The chain carries TRBV6-5 and TRBJ1-2; 7 bases align to TRBD1. The CDR3 extends over 14 amino acids. Germline loops: CDR1 MNHEY, CDR2 SVGAGI. Unmatched junction bases numbered 11, after V lost 5 bases and J lost 8 bases. The CDR3 DNA reads TGTGCCAGCAGTACACGACAGGGACGTTGGGGCTACACCTTC. This translates into CASSTRQGRWGYTF.

The J gene is TRBJ2-7, the V gene TRBV5-1, with 7 bases lining up with TRBD1. V lost 5 bases, J lost 2 bases, and 10 bases stayed unmatched. The V gene's germline CDR1 is SGHRS and CDR2 YFSETQ. The CDR3 covers 15 residues. CDR3 amino acids: CASSPTGNGPYEQYF. The CDR3 bases are TGCGCCAGCAGTCCGACAGGGAACGGCCCCTACGAGCAGTACTTC.

This rearrangement joins TRBV4-1 to TRBJ1-1; D perhaps matches TRBD1 (6 bases). CDR3 length: 14 residues. Trimming took 4 bases from V and 5 from J, leaving 14 bases between them. CDR1 MGHRA and CDR2 YSYEKL come from the germline V gene. Here the CDR3 DNA reads TGCGCCAGCAGCCGGGCACAGGGTTATACTGAAGCTTTCTTT. Translating gives CASSRAQGYTEAFF.

The V call is TRBV29-1, the J call TRBJ1-4; TRBD1 aligns across 8 bases. Germline trimming cut 5 bases from V and 4 bases from J; bases unmatched to any gene: 3. This CDR3 region has 13 residues. Germline V gene data show CDR1 as SQVTM and CDR2 as ANQGSEA. This CDR3 is CSVSDRVNEKLFF. CDR3 nucleotide sequence: TGCAGCGTTTCGGACAGGGTTAATGAAAAACTGTTTTTT.

The V call is TRBV15, the J call TRBJ2-7; 13 positions agree with TRBD2. The length of the CDR3 is 16 residues. The J segment lost 0 bases and the V segment lost 3 bases, leaving 2 bases of the junction unmatched. The germline CDR1 and CDR2 sequences are LNHNV and YYDKDF (reference sequence). CDR3 sequence reads: CATSSGTSGNSYEQYF. The CDR3 DNA reads as TGTGCCACCAGCAGTGGGACTAGCGGGAACTCCTACGAGCAGTACTTC.

The chain has TRBV15 and TRBJ1-1; D is uncertain. This CDR3 spans 13 amino acids. Looked up from germline, CDR1 is LNHNV and CDR2 is YYDKDF (reference sequence). Trimming took 0 bases from V and 8 from J, leaving 10 bases between them. The CDR3 coding sequence is TGTGCCACCAGCAGAGATCTGGCCCCGGAAGCTTTCTTT. The encoded protein is CATSRDLAPEAFF.

The rearrangement uses TRBV30 and TRBJ1-2, with D perhaps matching TRBD1 (5 bases). V lost 8 bases to trimming and J lost 4 bases, with 20 bases between them. Looked up from germline, CDR1 is GTSNPN and CDR2 is SVGIG (reference sequence). There are 14 residues in the CDR3. Here the CDR3 DNA reads TGTGCCGGCGAGACGTGGGGCCAGGGCTATGGCTACACCTTC. Amino acids: CAGETWGQGYGYTF.